The T cell receptor beta chain described here comes from a study of blood T cell repertoires in COVID-19. Data came from immunoSEQ multiplex PCR; TCRdb stores just in-frame clones and leaves some out. The profile shows under 70,000 clones, around 89% of them singletons. Germline V CDR1 and CDR2: SGHTA, FQGTGA. The CDR3 is 15 residues long. The J segment lost 2 bases and the V segment lost 2 bases, leaving 3 bases of the junction unmatched. This TCR came from a woman in her forties who had recovered from COVID-19. This sequence joins TRBV7-3 and TRBJ2-3; 8 nucleotides align to TRBD2. The sample consisted of PBMCs or T cells enriched from blood (not recorded which). The CDR3 reads CASSLAGGVTDTQYF. In DNA, the CDR3 is TGTGCCAGCAGCTTAGCGGGGGGAGTCACAGATACGCAGTATTTT.